Presented here are 17 T cell receptor beta chains from one specimen sequenced in a study of T cell repertoires and Cas9 in healthy adults. Assay used: immunoSEQ multiplex PCR; TCRdb lists only in-frame clones, some missing. The table shows roughly 23,000 clones, with 91% occurring only once. Sequences were obtained from CD4+ effector T cells (CD127+, CD25-, CD137-, CD154-) from PBMCs; culture status not recorded. Receptor source: a human donor in good health.

The chain joins TRBV18 to TRBJ1-5; the D gene is possibly TRBD1 (5 bases). This CDR3 contains 15 residues. CDR1 KGHSH and CDR2 LQKENI come from the germline V gene. The ends were cut back, 0 bases at V and 7 bases at J, with 13 bases in the middle. CDR3 nucleotides: TGTGCCAGCTCACCACCCGGCAGGGATGCACAGCCCCAGCATTTT. It is translated as CASSPPGRDAQPQHF.

The genes are TRBV4-2 and TRBJ1-1; possible D gene TRBD1, 6 bases. Per germline, CDR1 LGHNA and CDR2 YNFKEQ. CDR3 length: 15 amino acids. Between the trimmed V and J ends, which lost 4 bases and 0 bases, there was a span of 12 bases. The CDR3 region has the DNA TGTGCCAGCAGCCGGACGACAGGAATGAACACTGAAGCTTTCTTT. This gives the protein CASSRTTGMNTEAFF.

The chain combines TRBV10-3 with TRBJ2-5; D is ambiguous. The CDR3 has 14 residues. Germline V gene sequence: CDR1 ENHRY, CDR2 SYGVKD. Trimming took 0 bases from V and 5 from J, leaving 10 bases between them. In nucleotides, the CDR3 is TGTGCCATCAGTGAGTCGACGAGTAGGGAGACCCAGTACTTC. It yields the protein CAISESTSRETQYF.

The chain has TRBV6-1 and TRBJ2-5; no clear D. Germline loops: CDR1 MNHNS, CDR2 SASEGT. Trimming left V 2 bases short and J 4 bases short, with 2 bases between. The CDR3 is 11 amino acids. CDR3 DNA sequence: TGTGCCAGCAGTGAACGAGAGACCCAGTACTTC. As protein: CASSERETQYF.

CDR3 in amino acids: CASSLVGTALNTGELFF. CDR3 sequence (DNA): TGTGCCAGCAGCTTAGTAGGGACAGCCCTGAACACCGGGGAGCTGTTTTTT. The chain links TRBV11-1 to TRBJ2-2, with 7 nucleotides matching TRBD1. In germline, CDR1 is SGHAT, CDR2 FQDESV (reference sequence). The CDR3 extends over 17 amino acids. Trimming at V came to 1 base and at J to 1 base, leaving 6 bases not matched to a gene. Based on the CDR3 plus reference TRBV11-1 and TRBJ2-2, the full variable domain is EAEVAQSPRYKITEKSQAVAFWCDPISGHATLYWYRQILGQGPELLVQFQDESVVDDSQLPKDRFSAERLKGVDSTLKIQPAELGDSAMYLCASSLVGTALNTGELFFGEGSRLTVL.

V is TRBV6-5 and J is TRBJ1-1; no clear D. The CDR3 is 13 amino acids. Germline V gene lookup returns CDR1 MNHEY and CDR2 SVGAGI. V lost 5 bases, J lost 3 bases, and 10 bases lay in between. The CDR3 coding sequence is TGTGCCAGCAGTAGCCAGACCGACACTGAAGCTTTCTTT. Translation: CASSSQTDTEAFF.

The chain links TRBV15 to TRBJ2-5, with 9 bases fitting TRBD2. CDR1 and CDR2 (germline): LNHNV, YYDKDF (reference sequence). This CDR3 spans 13 amino acids. Losses at the gene ends were 6 bases for V and 6 bases for J; bases not matched to a gene: 5. The CDR3 here is CATSGTSLKTQYF. CDR3 DNA sequence: TGTGCCACCAGTGGGACTAGCTTAAAGACCCAGTACTTC.

This chain uses TRBV6-1 with TRBJ2-7; D might be TRBD2 (6 bases). The CDR3 sequence is 15 residues long. Trimming cost V 4 bases and J 0 bases, with 13 bases left between them. Germline V gene sequence: CDR1 MNHNS, CDR2 SASEGT. CDR3 sequence (DNA): TGTGCCAGCAGTGGTTGGAGGGGCCTCTCCTACGAGCAGTACTTC. Translation: CASSGWRGLSYEQYF.

The chain has TRBV7-2 and TRBJ1-5, with D unclear. Trimming left V 1 base short and J 3 bases short, with 7 bases between. This CDR3 has 14 amino acids. Germline-derived CDR1 and CDR2 are SGHTA and FQGNSA. This chain's CDR3 is CASSLDSSNQPQHF. The CDR3 DNA reads TGTGCCAGCAGCTTAGATTCGTCCAATCAGCCCCAGCATTTT. Filled out from reference TRBV7-2 and TRBJ1-5, the complete variable domain reads GAGVSQSPSNKVTEKGKDVELRCDPISGHTALYWYRQSLGQGLEFLIYFQGNSAPDKSGLPSDRFSAERTGGSVSTLTIQRTQQEDSAVYLCASSLDSSNQPQHFGDGTRLSIL.

This chain links TRBV6-6 with TRBJ2-3, with 10 positions matching TRBD1. The CDR3 has 15 residues. J was trimmed by 8 bases and V by 5 bases; bases with no gene match: 10. Germline V lookup: CDR1 MNHNY, CDR2 SVGAGI (reference sequence). CDR3 region: CASSDRGRSEGTQYF. The CDR3 DNA is TGTGCCAGCAGTGACAGGGGGCGGAGCGAGGGTACGCAGTATTTT.

In nucleotides, the CDR3 is TGTGCCAGCAGCTCGGGAATTCGGCGGCCCCAGCATTTT. This gives the protein CASSSGIRRPQHF. The V call is TRBV7-2, the J call TRBJ1-5; D uncertain. Germline lookup yields CDR1 SGHTA and CDR2 FQGNSA. The CDR3 runs to 13 residues. Trimming stripped 4 bases from V and 9 bases from J, with 13 bases between.

CDR3 nucleotide sequence: TGTGCCAGCAGCTTGAGGATTGACACCACCTACGAGCAGTACTTC. It specifies CASSLRIDTTYEQYF. The chain combines TRBV5-4 with TRBJ2-7; D remains unclear. The germline V gene has CDR1 SGHNT and CDR2 YYREEE (reference sequence). The CDR3 covers 15 residues. V lost 1 base, J lost 2 bases, and 13 bases lay in between.

The chain uses TRBV6-5 and TRBJ2-2; 12 bases align to TRBD2. Losses at the gene ends were 7 bases for V and 5 bases for J; bases not matched to a gene: 2. The CDR3 extends over 14 amino acids. Per the germline V gene, CDR1 is MNHEY and CDR2 is SVGAGI. The CDR3 DNA reads TGTGCCAGCATTGGACTAGCGGGGACCGGGGAGCTGTTTTTT. Protein sequence: CASIGLAGTGELFF.

Details on this clone: A read error may account for a junction end that differs from germline. This rearrangement joins TRBV7-7 to TRBJ2-1; D possibly uses TRBD1 or TRBD2 (5 bases each). The CDR3 extends over 17 amino acids. From germline, CDR1 is SSHAT and CDR2 FNYEAQ (reference sequence). The CDR3, as DNA: TGTGCTAGCAGCTACCCCAGGGCTAGCTGGACCTACAATGAGCAGTTCTTC. Its protein is CASSYPRASWTYNEQFF.

This clone appeared a single time. The gene calls are TRBV27 and TRBJ1-1, with a possible D match to TRBD1 (6 bases). Germline assignment: CDR1 MNHEY and CDR2 SMNVEV (reference sequence). This CDR3 contains 12 residues. V was pared by 6 bases and J by 8 bases, with 13 bases between. CDR3 in amino acids: CASRTGFLEAFF. Written as DNA, the CDR3 is TGTGCCAGCAGGACAGGATTCTTGGAAGCTTTCTTT.

V gene TRBV18 combines with J gene TRBJ1-3; TRBD1 matches at 8 bases. The length of the CDR3 is 13 residues. The V gene end was trimmed by 3 bases and the J gene end by 8 bases; junction bases not matched to a gene: 3. CDR1 and CDR2 from the germline V gene are KGHSH and LQKENI. The CDR3 DNA reads TGTGCCAGCTCACCTGGACAGGGTTACACCATATATTTT. Amino acid sequence: CASSPGQGYTIYF. The whole variable domain, filled in from reference TRBV18 and TRBJ1-3, reads NAGVMQNPRHLVRRRGQEARLRCSPMKGHSHVYWYRQLPEEGLKFMVYLQKENIIDESGMPKERFSAEFPKEGPSILRIQQVVRGDSAAYFCASSPGQGYTIYFGEGSWLTVV.

The V call is TRBV9, the J call TRBJ2-5, with 8 positions matching TRBD2. This CDR3 is 15 amino acids long. The V gene end was trimmed by 0 bases and the J gene end by 4 bases; junction bases not matched to a gene: 5. Germline values: CDR1 SGDLS, CDR2 YYNGEE. CDR3 loop: CASSVGNSGVETQYF. The CDR3 bases are TGTGCCAGCAGCGTAGGTAATAGCGGGGTAGAGACCCAGTACTTC.